Given below is one T cell receptor beta chain in context. The target antigen is unknown. This specimen belongs to a study of cytomegalovirus exposure and HLA in healthy donors. Notes on the study in general: Many donors shared some public TCRs, even though most TCR sequences were rare. The classifier reportedly diagnosed cytomegalovirus status with high specificity and sensitivity.

Germline lookup yields CDR1 MDHEN and CDR2 SYDVKM. The length of the CDR3 is 16 residues. With 6 bases removed from V and 0 bases from J, the gap between germline ends came to 18 bases. The study ran its PCR with 60 Vbeta and 13 Jbeta primers. The assay was immunoSEQ multiplex PCR, and TCRdb's table has in-frame clones only and misses some. Its clone listing holds 100,000 to 150,000 clones. V gene TRBV28 combines with J gene TRBJ2-7; D perhaps matches TRBD1 (6 bases). The sequencing sample was made of PBMCs. The source is a man between 18 and 29 years old in good health and CMV-seronegative. CDR3 region: CASRLTPDRLSYEQYF. The CDR3 DNA reads as TGTGCCAGCAGACTAACGCCAGACAGGCTCTCCTACGAGCAGTACTTC.